Sequencing of this T cell receptor (beta chain) was carried out in a study of shared clonotypes between healthy human individuals. In germline, CDR1 is MGHDK, CDR2 SYGVNS. V gave up 4 bases and J gave up 3 bases, with 6 bases separating them. The CDR3 totals 13 residues. Clones were sequenced by immunoSEQ multiplex PCR, and TCRdb holds only the in-frame ones, with some missing. The table shows about 2 million clones, with 95% occurring only once. This clonotype was sampled from a man aged 18-30 years in good health. V usage is TRBV25-1 and J usage is TRBJ1-4, with D unresolved. The material sequenced was naive CD4+ T cells sorted from blood. The subset denotes: CD45RA+ positively selected. CDR3 residues: CASSGGANEKLFF. CDR3 DNA sequence: TGTGCCAGCAGTGGGGGTGCTAATGAAAAACTGTTTTTT.